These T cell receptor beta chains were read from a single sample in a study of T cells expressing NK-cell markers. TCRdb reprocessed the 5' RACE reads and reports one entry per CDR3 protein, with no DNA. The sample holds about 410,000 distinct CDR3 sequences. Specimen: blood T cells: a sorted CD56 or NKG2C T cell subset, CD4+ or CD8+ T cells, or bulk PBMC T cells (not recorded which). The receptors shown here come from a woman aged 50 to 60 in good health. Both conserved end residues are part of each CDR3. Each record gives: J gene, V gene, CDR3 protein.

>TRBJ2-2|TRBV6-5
CASVRSGTGELFF
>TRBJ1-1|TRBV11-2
CASSLKVVVPEAFF
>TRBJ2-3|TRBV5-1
CASSFEVLAGVGSDTQYF
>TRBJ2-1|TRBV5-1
CASSLTSGIYNEQFF
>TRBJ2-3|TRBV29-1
CSVLSERRVRTDTQYF
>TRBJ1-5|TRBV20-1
CSAPGQGTKPQHF
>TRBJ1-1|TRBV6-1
CASSPSQGSTEAFF
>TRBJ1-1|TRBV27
CASSLGRAVVNTEAFF
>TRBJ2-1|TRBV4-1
CASSQEPPTVQYDEQFF
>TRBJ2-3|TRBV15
CATSSRTEGDTQYF
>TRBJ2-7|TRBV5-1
CASSRPPERGTSSYEQYF
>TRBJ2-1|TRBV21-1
CASSKGEGNVSYNEQFF
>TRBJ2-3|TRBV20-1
CSARSSSMHTQYF
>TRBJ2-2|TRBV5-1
CASSQGTGANTGELFF
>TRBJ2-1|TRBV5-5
CASIIGGQRNNEQFF
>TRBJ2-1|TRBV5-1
CASSSGNLYNEQFF
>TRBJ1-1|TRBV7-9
CASSASGRVLAEAFF
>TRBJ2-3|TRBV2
CASREREADTQYF
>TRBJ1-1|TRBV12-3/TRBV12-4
CASSLIQAAEAFF
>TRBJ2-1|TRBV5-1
CASRTLSGEKQFF
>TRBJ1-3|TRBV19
CASDRDSGPGNTIYF
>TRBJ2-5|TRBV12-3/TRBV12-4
CASSHHGSVGETQYF
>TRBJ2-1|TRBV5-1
CASTGDNYNEQFF
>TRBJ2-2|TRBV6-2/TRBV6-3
CASRLTQGGAGELFF